The 2 T cell receptor beta chains given below trace back to one sample, sequenced in a study of glioma-infiltrating T cells after dendritic cell vaccination. The table came from immunoSEQ multiplex PCR; TCRdb's copy has only in-frame clones and leaves some out. This sample yields about 82,000 clones, of which around nine tenths are seen a single time; roughly 3.1% belongs to the top ten. Specimen: blood, collected before dendritic cell vaccination. These receptors all stem from a human donor with glioblastoma.

This chain connects TRBV21-1 to TRBJ1-5; TRBD1 is the table's D call and was not checked against the DNA. TRBV21-1 constitutes a pseudogene. This CDR3 spans 16 amino acids. CDR3 sequence (DNA): TGTGCCAGCAGCAAAACCCCAGGGGGGTGTAATCAGCCCCAGCATTTT. Protein: CASSKTPGGCNQPQHF.

This clone appeared a few times. V gene TRBV5-5 combines with J gene TRBJ2-5; maybe TRBD2 (6 bases). This CDR3 has 13 amino acids. The germline CDR1 and CDR2 sequences are SGHKS and YYEKEE (reference sequence). The V end lost 4 bases, the J end lost 5 bases, and 12 bases lay between the germline ends. CDR3 sequence reads: CASSALGGETQYF. CDR3 nucleotide sequence: TGTGCCAGCAGCGCTCTTGGAGGGGAGACCCAGTACTTC.